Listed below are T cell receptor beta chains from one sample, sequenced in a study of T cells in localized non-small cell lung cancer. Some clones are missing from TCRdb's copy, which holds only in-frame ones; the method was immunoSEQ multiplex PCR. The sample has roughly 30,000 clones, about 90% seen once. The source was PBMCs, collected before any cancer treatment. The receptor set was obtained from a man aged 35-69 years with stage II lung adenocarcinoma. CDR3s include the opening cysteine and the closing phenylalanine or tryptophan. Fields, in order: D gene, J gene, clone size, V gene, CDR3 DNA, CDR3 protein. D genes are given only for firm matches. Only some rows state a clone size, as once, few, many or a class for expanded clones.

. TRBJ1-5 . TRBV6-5 TGTGCCAGCAGTTATGACAGCCTCAATCAGCCCCAGCATTTT CASSYDSLNQPQHF
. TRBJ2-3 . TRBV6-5 TGTGCCAGCAGTTATTTTGGGGCGACAGATACGCAGTATTTT CASSYFGATDTQYF
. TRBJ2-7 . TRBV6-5 TGTGCCAGCAGTTACGGGGGCCAGAACTACGAGCAGTACTTC CASSYGGQNYEQYF
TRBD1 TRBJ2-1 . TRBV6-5 TGTTCCACCCTATCTTCTACAGGGGGACAGTTCTTC CSTLSSTGGQFF
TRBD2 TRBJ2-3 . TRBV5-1 TGCGCCAGCAGCTTTGCCCTTAGCGGGGCTACTAGCACAGATACGCAGTATTTT CASSFALSGATSTDTQYF
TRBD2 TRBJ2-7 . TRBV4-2 TGTGCCAGCAGCCAGGCTACTAGCGGGGGGTACGAGCAGTACTTC CASSQATSGGYEQYF
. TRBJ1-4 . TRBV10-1 TGCGCCAGCAGTGACGGGGCGACTAATGAAAAACTGTTTTTT CASSDGATNEKLFF
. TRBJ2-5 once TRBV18 TGTGCCAGCTCACCACCGAGGCAGGGGTCGAGGGGAGAGACCCAGTACTTC CASSPPRQGSRGETQYF
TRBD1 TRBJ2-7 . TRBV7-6 TGTGCCAGCAGCTTAATACAGGGGGTTACCTACGAGCAGTACTTC CASSLIQGVTYEQYF
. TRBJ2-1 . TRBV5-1 TGCGCCAGCAGCTTGCGGGGCGGAAATTTGGCCGGCAATGAGCAGTTCTTC CASSLRGGNLAGNEQFF
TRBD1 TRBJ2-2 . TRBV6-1 TGTGCCAGCAGTGGACTTGACAGGGGGCGCGGCACCGGGGAGCTGTTTTTT CASSGLDRGRGTGELFF
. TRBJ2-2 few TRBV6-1 TGTGCCAGCAGTGAATTGTATTCTTTTGGCCCGAGGGAAACCGGGGAGCTGTTTTTT CASSELYSFGPRETGELFF
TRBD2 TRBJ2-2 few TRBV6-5 TGTGCCAGCGCAAGGAGCGGGGGCGGTACCGGGGAGCTGTTTTTT CASARSGGGTGELFF
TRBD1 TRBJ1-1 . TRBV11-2 TGTGCCAGCAGCCGACAGGGGGAAGCTGAAGCTTTCTTT CASSRQGEAEAFF
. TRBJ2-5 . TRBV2 TGTGCCAGCAGTGATAATACCCACCGAGAGACCCAGTACTTC CASSDNTHRETQYF
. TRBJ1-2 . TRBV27 TGTGCCAGCACCTCCTCCCGAGGCTATGGCTACACCTTC CASTSSRGYGYTF
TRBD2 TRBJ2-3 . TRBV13 TGTGCCAGCAGCCGCTCGGGACTAGCGGGAGAGACAGATACGCAGTATTTT CASSRSGLAGETDTQYF
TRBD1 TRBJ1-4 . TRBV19 TGTGCCAGTAGGGAATTCAGGGGGCGAGAAAAACTGTTTTTT CASREFRGREKLFF
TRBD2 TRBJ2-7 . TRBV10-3 TGTGCCATCAGTGAGCTGGGACTAGCGGGAGTCGAGCAGTACTTC CAISELGLAGVEQYF
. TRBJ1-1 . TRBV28 TGTGCCAGCAGTTTACCCCTGGGTGGGGAAGCTTTCTTT CASSLPLGGEAFF
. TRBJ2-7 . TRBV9 TGTGCCAGCAGCGTCTCAAGCGGGTTCACCTACGAGCAGTACTTC CASSVSSGFTYEQYF
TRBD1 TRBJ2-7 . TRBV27 TGTGCCAGCAGTTTCAGGGGACAGGGTTTCGGGTACGAGCAGTACTTC CASSFRGQGFGYEQYF
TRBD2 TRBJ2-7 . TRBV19 TGTGCCAGTAGTACGACTAGCGGGAGATCGACCGAGCAGTACTTC CASSTTSGRSTEQYF
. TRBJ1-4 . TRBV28 TGTGCCAGCAGTTCCCCTATGGGAGGCGAAAAACTGTTTTTT CASSSPMGGEKLFF
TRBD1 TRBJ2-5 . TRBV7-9 TGTGCCAGCAGCTCAGTCCGGACAGGCGGAGAGACCCAGTACTTC CASSSVRTGGETQYF
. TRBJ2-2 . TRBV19 TGTGCCAGTAGTAAGGCCGCGACGAACACCGGGGAGCTGTTTTTT CASSKAATNTGELFF
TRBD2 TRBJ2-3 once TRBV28 TGTGCCAGCAAGGGAGGGTGGGCAGATACGCAGTATTTT CASKGGWADTQYF
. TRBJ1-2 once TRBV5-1 TGCGCCAGCAGCTCCGATTCTAACTATGGCTACACCTTC CASSSDSNYGYTF
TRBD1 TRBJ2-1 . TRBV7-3 TGTGCCAGCAGTGCGGCCGGACAGGGCAATAATGAGCAGTTCTTC CASSAAGQGNNEQFF
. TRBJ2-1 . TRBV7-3 TGTGCCAGCAGCCACCCTGAGGGCCCCAGCAATGAGCAGTTCTTC CASSHPEGPSNEQFF
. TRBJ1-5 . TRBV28 TGTGCCAGCAGCCCCGTGAAGGGGCCCCAGCATTTT CASSPVKGPQHF